This T cell receptor beta chain derives from a study of T-cell memory formation after mild COVID-19. This CDR3 has 15 residues. V lost 4 bases and J lost 0; bases outside the gene matches: 5. Germline-derived CDR1 and CDR2 are MNHEY and SVGEGT. This clonotype was seen only a few times. TCRdb analysed the 5' RACE reads with MiXCR anew, one entry per CDR3 protein. The sample lists more than 300,000 distinct CDR3 sequences, around 15% occurring once. The source of this sequence is a man aged 18 to 35 who had mild COVID-19 (a few samples of this study predate the infection). Cell type and time point are not known. Sequenced: PBMCs or a T cell subset sorted from them (not recorded which). The chain carries TRBV6-2 or TRBV6-3 and TRBJ2-7; TRBD1 matches 8 bases. The CDR3 DNA is TGTGCCAGCAGTTCAGGGGGCTTTAGCTCCTACGAGCAGTACTTC. This translates into CASSSGGFSSYEQYF.